One and the same sample provided the 29 T cell receptor beta chains below, sequenced in a study of regulatory T cells in long-lasting Graves disease. Combining iRepertoire HTBI primers with Arm-PCR of CDR3 regions, the authors built TCR beta libraries. TCRdb independently ran MiXCR on the multiplex PCR reads; one entry per CDR3 protein. The sample holds 400,000 to 550,000 distinct CDR3 sequences, 16% seen once. As for time point: newly diagnosed GD, antithyroid drugs for less than 3 months. Extracted PBMC RNA gave rise to the TCR library. The sample was also reused in another study, on T cells in Graves' hyperthyroidism and ophthalmopathy.

This specimen was peripheral blood mononuclear cells (PBMCs), taken at new diagnosis, from a patient treated with antithyroid drugs. These receptors were collected from a woman in her late teens or twenties with Graves disease.

This clonotype has only one observation. Given a much more abundant clone one base away, this may be a read error. Without the conserved terminal phenylalanine or tryptophan, this CDR3 likely stems from a read error. The chain carries TRBV30 and TRBJ2-1; D not certain. The germline V gene encodes CDR1 GTSNPN and CDR2 SVGIG (reference sequence). The V gene lost 3 bases and the J gene lost 6 bases, with 9 bases spanning the gap. The length of the CDR3 is 12 residues. The CDR3 nucleotides read TGTGCCTGGAGCGCGTTTCTCAATGAGCAGTTCCTC. This sequence encodes CAWSAFLNEQFL.

This clonotype was seen ten or more times. V is TRBV18 and J is TRBJ2-5; D gene unclear. V lost 1 base, J lost 4 bases, and 4 bases lay in between. Germline-derived CDR1 and CDR2 are KGHSH and LQKENI. This CDR3 comprises 12 residues. CDR3 residues: CASSPRGETQYF. DNA of the CDR3: TGTGCCAGCTCACCACGGGGAGAGACCCAGTACTTC.

This clonotype has a count of ten or more. The chain recombines TRBV20-1 with TRBJ2-3; 9 bases agree with TRBD2. The CDR3 runs 17 residues. The junction had 22 bases not matched to a gene; V was cut back by 8 bases and J by 7 bases. Germline V lookup: CDR1 DFQATT, CDR2 SNEGSKA (reference sequence). CDR3 in amino acids: CSTTGVGGRASQNTQYF. In DNA, the CDR3 is TGCAGTACAACGGGGGTTGGCGGGAGGGCCTCCCAGAATACGCAGTATTTT.

This clonotype was picked up many times. This chain joins TRBV27 and TRBJ2-7; D is possibly TRBD1 or TRBD2 (5 bases each). The V gene lost 6 bases and the J gene lost 2 bases, with 11 bases spanning the gap. Germline values: CDR1 MNHEY, CDR2 SMNVEV (reference sequence). The CDR3 totals 13 residues. DNA for the CDR3: TGTGCCAGCAGCCCCGGGACGCCCTACGAGCAGTACTTC. As protein: CASSPGTPYEQYF.

This clonotype was seen at least ten times. The genes are TRBV25-1 and TRBJ2-5, with TRBD2 matching over 7 bases. With 3 bases clipped from V and 9 bases from J, the junction kept 7 bases outside the gene matches. CDR1 and CDR2 (germline): MGHDK, SYGVNS. The CDR3 sequence is 13 residues long. CDR3 protein: CASSEYGRGAQYF. The CDR3 DNA reads as TGTGCCAGCAGTGAGTACGGACGGGGGGCCCAGTACTTC.

In its sample, this clonotype was seen many times. This chain connects TRBV18 to TRBJ1-4, with D possibly TRBD1 on 5 matching bases. The germline gives CDR1 KGHSH, CDR2 LQKENI. This CDR3 spans 13 amino acids. The V and J ends lost 6 bases and 6 bases respectively, with 11 bases between them. CDR3 sequence (DNA): TGTGCCAGCTCCCCGGGCAGGGATGAAAAACTGTTTTTT. Amino acid sequence: CASSPGRDEKLFF.

With regard to this clonotype: Being one base from a much bigger clone, this may be a read error. The V and J genes are TRBV7-2 and TRBJ2-5, with D possibly matching TRBD1 (6 bases). Matching the DNA end better, TRBJ2-1 makes the J call doubtful. This CDR3 comprises 13 residues. Germline lookup yields CDR1 SGHTA and CDR2 FQGNSA. This CDR3 is CASSVQGQETQFF. The CDR3 nucleotides are TGTGCCAGCAGCGTACAGGGCCAAGAGACCCAGTTCTTC.

This clonotype was seen a few times. V is TRBV13 and J is TRBJ2-5; TRBD2 aligns across 11 bases. Losses at the gene ends were 4 bases for V and 0 bases for J; bases not matched to a gene: 13. Germline CDR1 reads PRHDT; CDR2 reads FYEKMQ (reference sequence). This CDR3 comprises 19 residues. CDR3 region: CASSSTLAGGPQYQETQYF. The CDR3 coding sequence is TGTGCCAGCAGCTCCACTCTAGCGGGAGGACCTCAGTACCAAGAGACCCAGTACTTC.

This clonotype came up many times. V is TRBV2 and J is TRBJ2-7, with TRBD2 matching over 12 bases. Germline loops: CDR1 SNHLY, CDR2 FYNNEI. The ends lost 4 bases at V and 5 bases at J; junction bases unmatched: 3. The CDR3 loop spans 14 amino acids. In nucleotides, the CDR3 is TGTGCCAGCAGTGTTAGGACTAGCGGGAACGAGCAGTACTTC. Translation gives CASSVRTSGNEQYF.

V and J are TRBV12-3 or TRBV12-4 and TRBJ1-1, with a possible D match to TRBD1 (5 bases). Trimming shortened V by 8 bases and J by 11 bases, and 12 bases separated the two germline ends. The CDR3 spans 10 residues. CDR3 DNA sequence: TGTGCCAGCTCGGGGGGGGTTGCTTTCTTT. It encodes CASSGGVAFF.

This clonotype came up a few times. A junction end diverges from the germline sequence, so it may reflect a read error. The chain uses TRBV12-3 or TRBV12-4 and TRBJ1-3; the D is unclear. This CDR3 is built from 14 residues. CDR3: CASIKGYSGNTIHF. The CDR3, as DNA: TGTGCCAGCATTAAGGGTTACTCTGGAAACACCATACATTTT.

A note on this clonotype: A much larger clone differs from this one at a single base, so this may be a read error. V and J are TRBV12-3 or TRBV12-4 and TRBJ2-2; TRBD2 might be the D (5 bases). The CDR3 is 13 amino acids. CDR3 nucleotides: TGTGCCAGCAGTTTAAGTGGGCCCGGGGAGCCGTTTTTT. It translates to CASSLSGPGEPFF.

The V and J genes are TRBV4-3 and TRBJ2-7; D is perhaps TRBD2 (5 bases). The length of the CDR3 is 13 residues. The germline V gene encodes CDR1 LGHNA and CDR2 YSLEER. V was pared by 4 bases and J by 4 bases, with 11 bases between. The DNA of the CDR3 is TGCGCCAGCAGCCGCTCCCGGGAATACGAGCAGTACTTC. It specifies CASSRSREYEQYF.

This clonotype was detected a few times. The CDR3, as DNA: TGTGCCAGCAGCTTAGCGGATTCGTCTAGCGGAGCCTACGAGCAGTACTTC. Translating gives CASSLADSSSGAYEQYF. The chain combines TRBV7-9 with TRBJ2-7, with TRBD2 identical over 7 bases. Germline CDR1 and CDR2: SEHNR and FQNEAQ (reference sequence). This CDR3 is built from 17 residues. Trimming took 0 bases from V and 2 from J; bases not matched to a gene: 10.

This clonotype was detected a few times. This chain uses TRBV6-2 or TRBV6-3 with TRBJ2-1; D might be TRBD2 (6 bases). The length of the CDR3 is 15 residues. Germline assignment: CDR1 MNHEY and CDR2 SVGEGT. V lost 3 bases and J 3 bases, leaving 12 bases between the germline ends. CDR3 coding DNA: TGTGCCAGCAGTTATACGGGAGCGAACTACAATGAGCAGTTCTTC. The encoded protein is CASSYTGANYNEQFF.

The rearrangement joins TRBV20-1 to TRBJ2-7; TRBD2 matches 8 bases. Germline CDR1 reads DFQATT; CDR2 reads SNEGSKA (reference sequence). The CDR3 covers 15 residues. Unmatched junction bases numbered 7, after V lost 2 bases and J lost 1 base. The CDR3, as DNA: TGCAGTGCTAGAATTACTAGCGGAAGTTCCTACGAGCAGTACTTC. Its translation: CSARITSGSSYEQYF.

About this clonotype: The conserved final phenylalanine or tryptophan is absent from the CDR3, which likely points to a read error. It is unclear where the CDR3 begins or ends on the DNA, so no DNA is shown, and the CDR3 is as TCRdb lists it. The chain couples TRBV11-2 to TRBJ2-7; TRBD1 is the table's D call and was not checked against the DNA. CDR1 is SGHAT and CDR2 is FQNNGV in the germline V gene. Counting both end residues, the CDR3 totals 17 amino acids. CDR3 loop: CASSSKPGQEWIYEEYL.

Only a few counts were recorded for this clonotype. The chain joins TRBV11-2 to TRBJ2-2; TRBD2 might be the D (5 bases). The CDR3 has 18 residues. Between the trimmed V and J ends, which lost 3 bases and 5 bases, there was a span of 22 bases. CDR1 is SGHAT, CDR2 FQNNGV, per germline. CDR3 protein: CASSFGSFWTSLTGELFF. The CDR3 DNA is TGTGCCAGCAGCTTTGGGAGCTTCTGGACTTCTTTAACCGGGGAGCTGTTTTTT.

At least ten counts were recorded for this clonotype. The V and J genes are TRBV12-3 or TRBV12-4 and TRBJ1-2, with D hard to call. The CDR3 runs 14 residues. Trimming removed 2 bases from V and 7 bases from J, with 14 bases in between. CDR3: CASSLRRASGGYTF. The CDR3 DNA sequence: TGTGCCAGCAGTTTACGACGGGCTTCGGGTGGCTACACCTTC.

The chain uses TRBV4-1 and TRBJ1-2; the D gene is possibly TRBD1 (5 bases). The V gene's germline CDR1 is MGHRA and CDR2 YSYEKL. This CDR3 is built from 16 residues. V was clipped by 3 bases and J by 1 base, with 15 bases between them. The CDR3 here is CASSHPTGALNYGYTF. The CDR3 DNA follows: TGCGCCAGCAGCCATCCCACAGGAGCCCTTAACTATGGCTACACCTTC.

On this clonotype: A much larger clone lies a single base off, so this may be a read error. V is TRBV6-2 or TRBV6-3 and J is TRBJ1-1; maybe TRBD1 (5 bases). CDR1 and CDR2 from the germline V gene are MNHEY and SVGEGT. The germline V and J ends were trimmed by 4 bases and 3 bases, with 9 bases remaining between them. The CDR3 is 13 residues long. The CDR3 loop is CASSSGGDTEAFF. In DNA form, the CDR3 reads TGTGCCAGCAGTTCGGGGGGGGACACTGAAGCTTTCTTT.

This clonotype has just a few counts. Here the CDR3 reads CSVEDRGVGETQYF. The CDR3 nucleotides are TGCAGCGTTGAGGACAGGGGGGTTGGGGAGACCCAGTACTTC. The chain is built from TRBV29-1 and TRBJ2-5; TRBD1 agrees at 10 bases. V shed 3 bases, J shed 5 bases, and the junction held 6 bases outside the gene matches. Germline CDR1 is SQVTM and CDR2 is ANQGSEA. This CDR3 is 14 amino acids long.

In its sample, this clonotype was seen many times. This rearrangement joins TRBV7-9 to TRBJ2-1; perhaps TRBD2 as D (6 bases). The CDR3 covers 12 residues. Germline-derived CDR1 and CDR2 are SEHNR and FQNEAQ (reference sequence). V lost 0 bases and J 11 bases, leaving 8 bases between the germline ends. The CDR3 here is CASSLAGGQQFF. CDR3 coding DNA: TGTGCCAGCAGCTTAGCGGGGGGACAGCAGTTCTTC.

This clonotype was picked up a small number of times. V usage is TRBV5-1 and J usage is TRBJ2-1; TRBD1 might be the D (5 bases). V dropped 2 bases and J dropped 6 bases, with 9 bases sitting between them. The CDR3 totals 13 residues. Germline CDR1 SGHRS, CDR2 YFSETQ. In DNA, the CDR3 is TGCGCCAGCAGCTTCTCAGGGTTCAATGAGCAGTTCTTC. Its translation is CASSFSGFNEQFF.

This clonotype was detected many times. The gene calls are TRBV6-1 and TRBJ2-1; D is unclear. V dropped 5 bases and J dropped 5 bases, with 7 bases sitting between them. This CDR3 has 12 amino acids. Germline CDR1 MNHNS, CDR2 SASEGT. CDR3 amino acids: CASSRLDNEQFF. As DNA, the CDR3 is TGTGCCAGCAGTAGACTCGACAATGAGCAGTTCTTC.

Many counts were recorded for this clonotype. The chain employs TRBV28 and TRBJ1-2; D is undetermined. Per the germline V gene, CDR1 is MDHEN and CDR2 is SYDVKM. Trimming took 7 bases from V and 8 from J, leaving 17 bases between them. The CDR3 has 13 residues. The DNA for the CDR3 is TGTGCCAGCAACTTCCCAGGCGTGAAGGGCTACACCTTC. It specifies CASNFPGVKGYTF.

Comment on this clonotype: A read error may produce the germline difference seen at one junction end. This chain connects TRBV7-2 to TRBJ2-5, with D perhaps given as TRBD1 or TRBD2 (5 bases each). Germline-derived CDR1 and CDR2 are SGHTA and FQGNSA. This CDR3 has 15 residues. This CDR3 is CAGSRRDGELETQYF. CDR3 nucleotide sequence: TGTGCCGGCAGCCGCAGGGATGGGGAGTTGGAGACCCAGTACTTC.

There are many counts of this clonotype. The chain recombines TRBV20-1 with TRBJ2-2, with D uncertain. The CDR3 contains 14 residues. Trimming pared 3 bases from V and 4 bases from J, leaving 12 bases between. Germline V gene data show CDR1 as DFQATT and CDR2 as SNEGSKA (reference sequence). CDR3 loop: CSARDPKGTGELFF. The CDR3 DNA reads as TGCAGTGCTAGGGACCCTAAGGGCACCGGGGAGCTGTTTTTT.

In the case of this clonotype: This sequence may be a read error, since a much larger clone differs from it by one base. The rearrangement uses TRBV9 and TRBJ2-1; no reliable D call. The CDR3 is 14 residues long. Germline CDR1 and CDR2: SGDLS and YYNGEE. Trimming shortened V by 1 base and J by 10 bases, and 15 bases separated the two germline ends. CDR3 amino acids: CASSVSTTSYEQFF. CDR3 bases: TGTGCCAGCAGCGTATCTACGACGTCGTACGAGCAGTTCTTC.